Sequencing of this T cell receptor beta chain was carried out in a study of patients and donors after allogeneic stem cell transplantation. There are 15 residues in the CDR3. V dropped 6 bases and J dropped 2; count of bases not matched to a gene: 5. The germline V gene has CDR1 ENHRY and CDR2 SYGVKD. This clonotype was recorded at least ten times. Via MiXCR, TCRdb re-called the RT-PCR reads, giving one row per CDR3 protein. The sample includes about 410,000 distinct CDR3 sequences, 16% of them seen just once. Sequencing was done on a sample of blood, either unsorted or a sorted T cell fraction (not recorded which). The chain links TRBV10-3 to TRBJ2-3; 10 nucleotides line up with TRBD2. The TCR originated in a human donor who was either an allogeneic HSCT recipient or a stem cell or donor lymphocyte infusion donor (not recorded which). It is not recorded whose cells these are; they may come from a transplant donor. The CDR3 coding sequence is TGTGCCATCAGCCTAGCGGGGGCGAACACAGATACGCAGTATTTT. Residues: CAISLAGANTDTQYF.